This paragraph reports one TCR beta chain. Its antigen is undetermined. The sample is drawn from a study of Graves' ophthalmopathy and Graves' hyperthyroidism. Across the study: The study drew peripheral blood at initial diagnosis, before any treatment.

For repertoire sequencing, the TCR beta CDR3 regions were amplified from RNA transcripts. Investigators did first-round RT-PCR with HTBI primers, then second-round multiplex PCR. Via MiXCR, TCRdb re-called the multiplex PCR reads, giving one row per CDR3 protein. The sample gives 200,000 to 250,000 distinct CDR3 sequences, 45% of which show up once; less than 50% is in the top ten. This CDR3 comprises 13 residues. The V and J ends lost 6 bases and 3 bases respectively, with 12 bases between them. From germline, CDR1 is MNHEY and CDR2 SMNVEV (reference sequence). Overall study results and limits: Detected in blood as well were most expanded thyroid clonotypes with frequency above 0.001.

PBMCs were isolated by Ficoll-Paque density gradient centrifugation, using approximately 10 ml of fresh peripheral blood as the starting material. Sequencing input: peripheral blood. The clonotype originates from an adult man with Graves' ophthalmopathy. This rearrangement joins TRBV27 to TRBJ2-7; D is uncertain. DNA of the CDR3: TGTGCCAGCAGGGTAGGAAGCTTCTACGAGCAGTACTTC. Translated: CASRVGSFYEQYF.